This T cell receptor (beta chain) was obtained from a study of blood T cell repertoires in COVID-19. In the study overall: PBMCs, B-cell-depleted T cells, or T cells were the source of the cDNA or gDNA that made up the material.

Here immunoSEQ multiplex PCR was the method, and the copy in TCRdb shows in-frame clones only, minus some. In the table there are under 300,000 clones, around 86% of which are singletons. Trimming cost V 1 base and J 3 bases, with 9 bases left between them. The CDR3 contains 15 residues. Germline values: CDR1 SNHLY, CDR2 FYNNEI. This clonotype was sampled from a woman aged 45 to 65 who had recovered from COVID-19. Sequencing was performed on PBMCs or T cells enriched from blood (not recorded which). The chain carries TRBV2 and TRBJ1-4, with TRBD1 as a possible D gene (6 bases). For the CDR3, the DNA is TGTGCCAGCAGTGAAGACAGGGTGGCTAATGAAAAACTGTTTTTT. It encodes CASSEDRVANEKLFF.